A single sample is the source of the 9 T cell receptor beta chains below, sequenced in a study of T cells in tuberculosis. Here immunoSEQ multiplex PCR was the method, and the copy in TCRdb shows in-frame clones only, minus some. The sample has some 25,000 clones; over 95% are singletons. Source material: PBMCs. All receptors derive from a donor between 10 and 35 years old with latent tuberculosis or without tuberculosis infection.

The chain recombines TRBV6-4 with TRBJ1-1; D perhaps matches TRBD1 (5 bases). Looked up from germline, CDR1 is MRHNA and CDR2 is SNTAGT. The CDR3 runs to 13 residues. Deletions cut 5 bases from V and 1 base from J, with 8 bases between. CDR3 region: CASSLDTNTEAFF. The CDR3 nucleotides are TGTGCCAGCAGTTTGGACACGAACACTGAAGCTTTCTTT.

This chain joins TRBV5-4 and TRBJ2-3; D remains ambiguous. The CDR3 totals 13 residues. Trimming removed 1 base at V and 5 bases at J, with 8 bases between. The V gene's germline CDR1 is SGHNT and CDR2 YYREEE (reference sequence). The chain's CDR3 is CASSLTSLDTQYF. In nucleotides, the CDR3 is TGTGCCAGCAGCTTGACTTCCCTAGATACGCAGTATTTT.

V gene TRBV30 combines with J gene TRBJ2-3, with 10 bases lining up with TRBD1. The CDR3 has 13 residues. Per the germline V gene, CDR1 is GTSNPN and CDR2 is SVGIG (reference sequence). The V segment lost 6 bases and the J segment 6 bases; nucleotides outside the gene matches: 6. CDR3 protein: CACDRGQGDTQYF. The CDR3 region has the DNA TGTGCCTGCGACAGGGGGCAAGGGGATACGCAGTATTTT. The whole variable domain, filled in from reference TRBV30 and TRBJ2-3, reads SQTIHQWPATLVQPVGSPLSLECTVEGTSNPNLYWYRQAAGRGLQLLFYSVGIGQISSEVPQNLSASRPQDRQFILSSKKLLLSDSGFYLCACDRGQGDTQYFGPGTRLTVL.

This chain joins TRBV6-4 and TRBJ2-1, with TRBD2 identical over 8 bases. V lost 4 bases to trimming and J lost 4 bases; unmatched junction nucleotides: 6. Germline V lookup: CDR1 MRHNA, CDR2 SNTAGT. The CDR3 runs 15 residues. For the CDR3, the DNA is TGTGCCAGCAGTGGAAGTAGCGGGGAATACAATGAGCAGTTCTTC. Protein sequence: CASSGSSGEYNEQFF.

This clone came up once. The gene calls are TRBV9 and TRBJ2-1, with TRBD2 identical over 8 bases. From germline, CDR1 is SGDLS and CDR2 YYNGEE. This CDR3 region has 17 residues. The ends lost 0 bases at V and 4 bases at J; junction bases unmatched: 9. CDR3 amino acids: CASSVAPGGGNYNEQFF. CDR3 DNA: TGTGCCAGCAGCGTAGCTCCGGGCGGGGGGAATTACAATGAGCAGTTCTTC.

The chain couples TRBV30 to TRBJ2-5; perhaps TRBD1 as D (6 bases). This CDR3 spans 13 amino acids. Germline values: CDR1 GTSNPN, CDR2 SVGIG (reference sequence). Trimming removed 4 bases from V and 4 bases from J, with 13 bases in between. In nucleotides, the CDR3 is TGTGCCTGGACCCGGACAGCCGCAGAGACCCAGTACTTC. Its protein product is CAWTRTAAETQYF.

The genes are TRBV11-2 and TRBJ2-7; 8 positions agree with TRBD1. The CDR3 totals 13 residues. Germline CDR1 is SGHAT and CDR2 is FQNNGV. The ends lost 4 bases at V and 3 bases at J; junction bases unmatched: 2. The chain's CDR3 is CASSYGQGYEQYV. CDR3 coding DNA: TGTGCCAGCAGCTACGGACAGGGCTACGAGCAGTACGTC.

The V gene is TRBV7-2, the J gene TRBJ1-1; D uncertain. V was clipped by 2 bases and J by 0 bases, with 7 bases between them. The CDR3 contains 14 residues. Per the germline V gene, CDR1 is SGHTA and CDR2 is FQGNSA. The CDR3 sequence is CASSLNSLNTEAFF. The CDR3 DNA reads as TGTGCCAGCAGCTTAAACAGCTTGAACACTGAAGCTTTCTTT.

This clone showed up just once. V and J are TRBV18 and TRBJ2-5; TRBD2 aligns across 9 bases. Germline V gives CDR1 KGHSH, CDR2 LQKENI. CDR3 length equals 15 residues. With 0 bases clipped from V and 5 bases from J, the junction kept 4 bases outside the gene matches. The CDR3 sequence is CASSPPMREGETQYF. The CDR3 coding sequence is TGTGCCAGCTCACCACCGATGCGGGAGGGGGAGACCCAGTACTTC.